These T cell receptor beta chains were read from a single sample in a study of PD-L1 blockade in urothelial cancer. Generated by immunoSEQ multiplex PCR, the TCRdb table keeps only in-frame clones and is missing some. The profile shows approximately 80,000 clones, 82% of them singletons. Sequences were derived from PBMCs, sampled around atezolizumab (anti-PD-L1) treatment. Source of these receptors: a man aged 70-80 years with urothelial cancer. CDR3s include the opening cysteine and the closing phenylalanine or tryptophan. D genes are given only for firm matches. Part of the rows lack a size; the others show once, few, many or a class for expanded clones.

J	D	size	V	CDR3	DNA
TRBJ2-1	TRBD2	.	TRBV15	CATSRARRGSGRYFKSYNEQFF	TGTGCCACCAGCAGAGCTAGGCGGGGTAGCGGGAGGTATTTTAAGTCCTACAATGAGCAGTTCTTC
TRBJ1-6	.	.	TRBV5-1	CASSLAQGNNSPLHF	TGCGCCAGCAGCTTGGCTCAGGGAAATAATTCACCCCTCCACTTT
TRBJ1-1	.	.	TRBV4-1	CASSPGHNTEAFF	TGCGCCAGCAGCCCTGGACATAACACTGAAGCTTTCTTT
TRBJ2-7	.	.	TRBV13	CASSLAGKVYEQYF	TGTGCCAGCAGCTTGGCAGGGAAGGTGTACGAGCAGTACTTC
TRBJ2-1	TRBD2	.	TRBV5-1	CASKALAGTLNEQFF	TGCGCCAGCAAGGCTCTAGCGGGAACCTTGAATGAGCAGTTCTTC
TRBJ1-6	.	.	TRBV28	CASSGVDSPLHF	TGTGCCAGTTCGGGTGTCGACTCACCCCTCCACTTT
TRBJ1-2	TRBD1	.	TRBV4-2	CASSPAGTGVLVGGYTF	TGTGCCAGCAGCCCGGCAGGGACAGGGGTCCTAGTCGGCGGCTACACCTTC
TRBJ2-7	TRBD1	once	TRBV11-1	CASSPGGLQGALPGDEQYF	TGTGCCAGCAGCCCAGGGGGGTTACAGGGGGCGCTCCCTGGGGACGAGCAGTACTTC
TRBJ1-2	.	.	TRBV27	CASSFSVGNGYTF	TGTGCCAGCAGTTTTTCTGTCGGGAATGGCTACACCTTC
TRBJ1-1	.	.	TRBV2	CASEEGINTEAFF	TGTGCCAGCGAGGAGGGAATAAACACTGAAGCTTTCTTT
TRBJ2-5	.	once	TRBV5-6	CASIPLGAQETQYF	TGTGCCAGCATCCCTTTAGGGGCCCAAGAGACCCAGTACTTC
TRBJ1-2	TRBD1	few	TRBV16	CASMGTGNNYGYTF	TGTGCCAGCATGGGGACAGGGAATAACTATGGCTACACCTTC
TRBJ1-2	TRBD1	.	TRBV2	CATTGGARIPGYTF	TGTGCCACCACAGGGGGGGCGCGGATCCCTGGCTACACCTTC
TRBJ1-1	.	.	TRBV19	CASSKEGVWDTEAFF	TGTGCCAGTAGTAAGGAGGGAGTGTGGGACACTGAAGCTTTCTTT
TRBJ1-6	TRBD1	.	TRBV5-4	CASRRQGGNSPLHF	TGTGCCAGCAGGAGACAGGGAGGTAATTCACCCCTCCACTTT
TRBJ1-4	TRBD1	.	TRBV25-1	CASSVRPGTGSREKLFF	TGTGCCAGCAGTGTCCGTCCCGGGACAGGCTCCCGAGAAAAACTGTTTTTT
TRBJ2-7	.	.	TRBV19	CASSIIGGLEQYF	TGTGCCAGTAGTATAATCGGGGGACTGGAGCAGTACTTC
TRBJ2-2	.	.	TRBV5-4	CASSLWTGNTGELFF	TGTGCCAGCAGCTTATGGACGGGAAACACCGGGGAGCTGTTTTTT
TRBJ1-1	TRBD1	.	TRBV30	CAWSVPGQGAGVAFF	TGTGCCTGGAGTGTACCCGGACAGGGGGCAGGTGTAGCTTTCTTT
TRBJ2-5	.	.	TRBV5-1	CASSWTEETQYF	TGCGCCAGCAGCTGGACAGAAGAGACCCAGTACTTC
TRBJ1-1	.	once	TRBV28	CASWDTNTEAFF	TGTGCCAGCTGGGACACGAACACTGAAGCTTTCTTT
TRBJ1-5	TRBD1	.	TRBV19	CASSIEDRAAVMVDILSNQPQHF	TGTGCCAGTAGTATAGAAGACAGGGCAGCGGTTATGGTAGACATATTGAGCAATCAGCCCCAGCATTTT
TRBJ2-5	TRBD2	.	TRBV4-1	CTSSQVMTSGGRETQYF	TGCACCAGCAGCCAAGTTATGACTAGCGGGGGGAGGGAGACCCAGTACTTC
TRBJ1-3	.	once	TRBV19	CASSITSAGNTIYF	TGTGCCAGTAGTATTACCAGTGCTGGAAACACCATATATTTT
TRBJ2-2	.	few	TRBV9	CASSPTSGANTGELFF	TGTGCCAGCAGTCCTACCTCAGGGGCTAACACCGGGGAGCTGTTTTTT
TRBJ2-3	.	.	TRBV12-5	CASGRLSSADTQYF	TGTGCTAGTGGCCGTCTTAGTAGCGCAGATACGCAGTATTTT
TRBJ1-5	TRBD1	.	TRBV7-8	CASSLVGGQGNQPQHF	TGTGCCAGCAGCTTAGTGGGGGGACAGGGCAATCAGCCCCAGCATTTT
TRBJ1-2	.	.	TRBV7-8	CASSLVLSGNYGYTF	TGTGCCAGCAGCTTAGTTCTCTCAGGAAACTATGGCTACACCTTC
TRBJ2-1	.	few	TRBV7-9	CASSLAGANEQFF	TGTGCCAGCAGCTTAGCGGGGGCCAATGAGCAGTTCTTC
TRBJ1-3	.	.	TRBV4-1	CASSPRGRDISGNTIYF	TGCGCCAGCAGCCCCCGGGGCCGGGACATCTCTGGAAACACCATATATTTT
TRBJ2-2	TRBD2	.	TRBV2	CASRELAGPGELFF	TGTGCCAGCAGGGAACTAGCGGGACCCGGGGAGCTGTTTTTT
TRBJ1-5	.	.	TRBV7-9	CASSPQGYGEPQHF	TGTGCCAGCAGCCCCCAGGGGTATGGGGAGCCCCAGCATTTT
TRBJ2-1	.	.	TRBV5-1	CASSLEARGAYNEQFF	TGCGCCAGCAGCTTGGAAGCAAGAGGCGCCTACAATGAGCAGTTCTTC
TRBJ2-1	TRBD2	.	TRBV27	CASSLGLAYNEQFF	TGTGCCAGCAGTTTGGGACTAGCCTACAATGAGCAGTTCTTC
TRBJ1-4	TRBD1	few	TRBV7-2	CASSSGQGYGLFF	TGTGCCAGCAGCTCGGGACAGGGCTATGGACTGTTTTTT
TRBJ2-1	.	.	TRBV21-1	CAGEIGTVPYNEQFF	TGTGCCGGCGAGATAGGGACAGTGCCCTACAATGAGCAGTTCTTC
TRBJ2-5	.	.	TRBV7-8	CASSLAPGQETQYF	TGTGCCAGCAGCTTAGCCCCGGGTCAAGAGACCCAGTACTTC
TRBJ1-2	TRBD1	.	TRBV9	CASSLTGGSYGYTF	TGTGCCAGCAGTTTGACAGGGGGCTCCTATGGCTACACCTTC
TRBJ2-7	.	.	TRBV21-1	CASSRVSLGGRPF	TGTGCCAGCAGCAGAGTATCTTTGGGCGGGAGGCCTTTC
TRBJ2-5	.	.	TRBV7-2	CASSPPGRAKTQYF	TGTGCCAGCAGCCCTCCCGGGCGGGCGAAGACCCAGTACTTC
TRBJ2-3	TRBD1	.	TRBV6-6	CASSLGQEQYF	TGTGCCAGCAGTCTCGGACAGGAGCAGTATTTT
TRBJ1-1	.	.	TRBV5-1	CASSSSNQGSEAFF	TGCGCCAGCAGCTCCTCAAATCAGGGATCTGAAGCTTTCTTT
TRBJ2-1	.	.	TRBV2	CASSVDRLNEQFF	TGTGCCAGCAGTGTTGACAGACTCAATGAGCAGTTCTTC
TRBJ2-5	TRBD2	few	TRBV7-9	CASSLGLAGYQETQYF	TGTGCCAGCAGCTTGGGACTAGCGGGATACCAAGAGACCCAGTACTTC
TRBJ2-2	TRBD2	.	TRBV4-3	CASSQDYRLAGGVGELFF	TGCGCCAGCAGCCAAGATTATCGCCTAGCGGGAGGTGTCGGGGAGCTGTTTTTT
TRBJ2-3	.	.	TRBV5-1	CASSLAQSTDTQYF	TGCGCCAGCAGCTTGGCCCAGAGCACAGATACGCAGTATTTT
TRBJ1-1	.	.	TRBV11-2	CASSTRFPGGAFF	TGTGCCAGCAGCACCAGGTTTCCCGGGGGAGCTTTCTTT
TRBJ1-2	.	.	TRBV25-1	CASSAPSGGGYTF	TGTGCCAGCAGTGCCCCGTCCGGGGGGGGCTACACCTTC
TRBJ1-5	.	.	TRBV19	CASSRRRSNQPQHF	TGTGCCAGTAGTAGACGCAGGAGCAATCAGCCCCAGCATTTT
TRBJ2-3	TRBD1	.	TRBV6-6	CASRGTASTDTQYF	TGTGCCAGCAGGGGGACAGCTAGCACAGATACGCAGTATTTT
TRBJ2-5	TRBD2	.	TRBV6-1	CASTIGGELETQYF	TGTGCCAGCACCATCGGGGGGGAATTAGAGACCCAGTACTTC
TRBJ2-5	TRBD1	.	TRBV7-6	CASSELGQGRETQYF	TGTGCCAGCAGCGAGCTGGGACAGGGGAGGGAGACCCAGTACTTC